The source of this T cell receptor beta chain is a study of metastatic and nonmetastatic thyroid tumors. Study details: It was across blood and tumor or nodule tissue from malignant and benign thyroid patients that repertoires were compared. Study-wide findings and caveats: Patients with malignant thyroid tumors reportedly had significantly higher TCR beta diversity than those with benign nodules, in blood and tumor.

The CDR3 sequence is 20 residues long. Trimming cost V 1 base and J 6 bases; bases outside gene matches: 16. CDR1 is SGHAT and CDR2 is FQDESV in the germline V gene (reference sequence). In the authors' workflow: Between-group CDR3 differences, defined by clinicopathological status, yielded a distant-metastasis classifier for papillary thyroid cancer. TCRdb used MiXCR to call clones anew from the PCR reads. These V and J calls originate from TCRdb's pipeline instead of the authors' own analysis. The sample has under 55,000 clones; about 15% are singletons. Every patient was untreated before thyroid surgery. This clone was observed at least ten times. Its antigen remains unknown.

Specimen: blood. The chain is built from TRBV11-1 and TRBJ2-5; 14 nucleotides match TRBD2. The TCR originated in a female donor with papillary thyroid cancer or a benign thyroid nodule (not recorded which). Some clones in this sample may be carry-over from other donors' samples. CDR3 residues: CASSLVGPITGTSGSQTQYF. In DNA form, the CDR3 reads TGTGCCAGCAGCTTAGTGGGCCCCATAACCGGGACTAGCGGGAGTCAGACCCAGTACTTC.